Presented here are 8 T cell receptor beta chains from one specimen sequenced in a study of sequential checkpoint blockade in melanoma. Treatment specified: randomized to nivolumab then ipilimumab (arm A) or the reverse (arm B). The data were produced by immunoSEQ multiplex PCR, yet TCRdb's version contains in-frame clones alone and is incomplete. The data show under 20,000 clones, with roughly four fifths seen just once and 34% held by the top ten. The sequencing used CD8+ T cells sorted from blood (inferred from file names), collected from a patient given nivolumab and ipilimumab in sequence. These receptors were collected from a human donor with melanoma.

CDR3 sequence reads: CASSVGGGYQETQYF. The CDR3 DNA is TGTGCCAGCAGCGTAGGGGGGGGGTACCAAGAGACCCAGTACTTC. The genes are TRBV9 and TRBJ2-5, with 7 bases matching TRBD2. After removal of 0 bases from V and 0 bases from J, the junction contained 2 bases not matched to a gene. The length of the CDR3 is 15 residues. The germline V gene has CDR1 SGDLS and CDR2 YYNGEE.

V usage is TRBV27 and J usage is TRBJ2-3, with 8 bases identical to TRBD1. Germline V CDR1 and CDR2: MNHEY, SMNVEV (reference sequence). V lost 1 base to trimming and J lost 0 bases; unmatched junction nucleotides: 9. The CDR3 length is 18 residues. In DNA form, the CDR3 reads TGTGCCAGCAGTTTATTCGACAGGGGTTTAGGAAGCACAGATACGCAGTATTTT. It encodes CASSLFDRGLGSTDTQYF.

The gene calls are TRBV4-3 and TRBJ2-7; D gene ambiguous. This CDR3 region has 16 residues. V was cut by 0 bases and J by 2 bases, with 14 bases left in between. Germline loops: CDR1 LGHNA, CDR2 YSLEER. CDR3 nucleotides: TGCGCCAGCAGCCAAGATTTCCTTGGCGGTGCCTACGAGCAGTACTTC. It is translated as CASSQDFLGGAYEQYF.

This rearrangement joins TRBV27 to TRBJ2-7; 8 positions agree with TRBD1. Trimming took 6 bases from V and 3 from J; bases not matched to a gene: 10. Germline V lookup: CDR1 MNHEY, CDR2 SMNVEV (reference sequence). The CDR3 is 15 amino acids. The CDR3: CASSIAGGELYEQYF. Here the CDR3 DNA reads TGTGCCAGCAGCATAGCAGGGGGCGAACTCTACGAGCAGTACTTC.

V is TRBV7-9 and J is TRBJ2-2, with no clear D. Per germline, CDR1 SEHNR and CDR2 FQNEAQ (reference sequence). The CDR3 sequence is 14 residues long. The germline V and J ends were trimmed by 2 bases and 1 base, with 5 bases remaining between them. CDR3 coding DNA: TGTGCCAGCAGCTTATCGGGGAACACCGGGGAGCTGTTTTTT. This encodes CASSLSGNTGELFF.

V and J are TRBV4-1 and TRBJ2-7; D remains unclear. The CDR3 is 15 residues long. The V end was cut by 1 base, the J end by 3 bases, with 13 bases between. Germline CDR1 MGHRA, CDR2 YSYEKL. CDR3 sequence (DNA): TGCGCCAGCAGCCAAGCTCGTGGCACCAGCTACGAGCAGTACTTC. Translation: CASSQARGTSYEQYF.

CDR3 bases: TGTGCCATCAGTGACAGGGGATTGTGGAGCACTGAAGCTTTCTTT. The encoded protein is CAISDRGLWSTEAFF. V usage is TRBV10-3 and J usage is TRBJ1-1; possibly TRBD1 for D (6 bases). V lost 3 bases and J 4 bases, leaving 15 bases between the germline ends. The length of the CDR3 is 15 residues. Germline CDR1 reads ENHRY; CDR2 reads SYGVKD.

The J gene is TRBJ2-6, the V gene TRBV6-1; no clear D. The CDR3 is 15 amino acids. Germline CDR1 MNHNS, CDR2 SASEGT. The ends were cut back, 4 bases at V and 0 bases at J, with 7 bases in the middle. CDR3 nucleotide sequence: TGTGCCAGCAGTGCTTACAGCTCTGGGGCCAACGTCCTGACTTTC. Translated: CASSAYSSGANVLTF.